One sample yielded the 20 T cell receptor beta chains listed below, sequenced in a study of cytomegalovirus exposure and HLA in healthy donors. PCR amplification relied on 60 Vbeta primers (plus 13 Jbeta primers). Using immunoSEQ multiplex PCR, the repertoire was profiled, and TCRdb retains in-frame clones only, with some absent. This sample's table reports about 130,000 clones. The sequenced sample was PBMCs. The origin of the receptors is a middle-aged woman in good health and CMV-seropositive.

This chain connects TRBV2 to TRBJ2-7; weak D call: TRBD2 (6 bases). The CDR3 sequence is 15 residues long. Looked up from germline, CDR1 is SNHLY and CDR2 is FYNNEI. V was pared by 6 bases and J by 1 base, with 16 bases between. The CDR3 is CASSTWGDLSYEQYF. The CDR3 DNA sequence: TGTGCCAGCAGCACCTGGGGGGACTTGTCCTACGAGCAGTACTTC. The complete variable domain, with remaining parts taken from reference TRBV2 and TRBJ2-7, reads EPEVTQTPSHQVTQMGQEVILRCVPISNHLYFYWYRQILGQKVEFLVSFYNNEISEKSEIFDDQFSVERPDGSNFTLKIRSTKLEDSAMYFCASSTWGDLSYEQYFGPGTRLTVT.

The V gene is TRBV7-7, the J gene TRBJ2-5, with 7 nucleotides matching TRBD1. The germline V gene encodes CDR1 SSHAT and CDR2 FNYEAQ (reference sequence). Unmatched junction bases numbered 11, after V lost 5 bases and J lost 8 bases. CDR3 length: 14 residues. The CDR3 protein is CASSATGTSSTQYF. DNA for the CDR3: TGTGCCAGCAGCGCGACAGGGACCTCCTCAACCCAGTACTTC.

This chain uses TRBV2 with TRBJ1-1; 9 positions agree with TRBD1. The CDR3 has 15 amino acids. Germline-derived CDR1 and CDR2 are SNHLY and FYNNEI. V was pared by 7 bases and J by 4 bases, with 10 bases of the junction left unmatched. The CDR3 DNA reads as TGTGCCAGCATGGATTACAGGGGGCCGAGCACTGAAGCTTTCTTT. This gives the protein CASMDYRGPSTEAFF.

The J gene is TRBJ1-4, the V gene TRBV7-9, with a possible D match to TRBD1 (6 bases). Germline CDR1 reads SEHNR; CDR2 reads FQNEAQ (reference sequence). The ends were cut back, 3 bases at V and 3 bases at J, with 14 bases in the middle. This CDR3 has 16 residues. The CDR3 DNA reads as TGTGCCAGCAGCTTGCCGGGGACAACAGCTAATGAAAAACTGTTTTTT. It yields the protein CASSLPGTTANEKLFF.

The chain couples TRBV7-3 to TRBJ1-1; TRBD1 matches 7 bases. CDR1 SGHTA and CDR2 FQGTGA come from the germline V gene. The ends lost 5 bases at V and 4 bases at J; junction bases unmatched: 7. The CDR3 has 14 amino acids. CDR3 in amino acids: CASSTDRDRTEAFF. Written as DNA, the CDR3 is TGTGCCAGCAGCACCGACAGGGATCGCACTGAAGCTTTCTTT. Full variable domain (rest looked up from reference TRBV7-3 and TRBJ1-1): GAGVSQTPSNKVTEKGKYVELRCDPISGHTALYWYRQSLGQGPEFLIYFQGTGAADDSGLPNDRFFAVRPEGSVSTLKIQRTERGDSAVYLCASSTDRDRTEAFFGQGTRLTVV.

The J gene is TRBJ2-1, the V gene TRBV30; D is unclear. CDR3 length: 12 residues. V shed 5 bases and J shed 7 bases, with 12 bases lying between them. Germline values: CDR1 GTSNPN, CDR2 SVGIG (reference sequence). The CDR3 loop is CAWLEVQNEQFF. The CDR3 DNA follows: TGTGCCTGGCTAGAGGTTCAGAATGAGCAGTTCTTC.

The rearrangement links TRBV7-3 to TRBJ2-5, with a tentative D call TRBD2 (5 bases). Germline V CDR1 and CDR2: SGHTA, FQGTGA. V was trimmed by 3 bases and J by 2 bases, leaving 13 bases between them. The CDR3 has 15 residues. DNA for the CDR3: TGTGCCAGCAGCTTCATGCCGGACTTACAAGAGACCCAGTACTTC. Protein: CASSFMPDLQETQYF.

The V and J genes are TRBV7-2 and TRBJ1-3, with 7 nucleotides matching TRBD1. The germline V gene has CDR1 SGHTA and CDR2 FQGNSA. The V and J ends lost 5 bases and 4 bases, in that order; junction bases with no gene match: 8. The length of the CDR3 is 15 residues. CDR3 DNA sequence: TGTGCCAGCAGCCTGACAGGGACTCGGGGAAACACCATATATTTT. It encodes CASSLTGTRGNTIYF. The entire variable domain, with the rest obtained from reference TRBV7-2 and TRBJ1-3, is as follows: GAGVSQSPSNKVTEKGKDVELRCDPISGHTALYWYRQSLGQGLEFLIYFQGNSAPDKSGLPSDRFSAERTGGSVSTLTIQRTQQEDSAVYLCASSLTGTRGNTIYFGEGSWLTVV.

The chain uses TRBV28 and TRBJ1-2; unclear D gene. The CDR3 extends over 13 amino acids. Trimming removed 5 bases from V and 1 base from J, with 8 bases in between. The V gene's germline CDR1 is MDHEN and CDR2 SYDVKM. As DNA, the CDR3 is TGTGCCAGCAGTGGGAGGTATAACTATGGCTACACCTTC. This translates into CASSGRYNYGYTF.

This chain links TRBV28 with TRBJ1-5; TRBD1 is a possible D gene (6 bases). The CDR3 extends over 14 amino acids. The V and J ends lost 10 bases and 0 bases respectively, with 13 bases between them. Per the germline V gene, CDR1 is MDHEN and CDR2 is SYDVKM. CDR3 sequence reads: CATNHRASNQPQHF. CDR3 nucleotides: TGTGCCACCAATCACAGGGCTAGCAATCAGCCCCAGCATTTT.

The chain uses TRBV7-9 and TRBJ1-2; 7 bases are shared with TRBD1. V was clipped by 3 bases and J by 2 bases; unmatched bases: 15. Germline-derived CDR1 and CDR2 are SEHNR and FQNEAQ (reference sequence). The CDR3 extends over 18 amino acids. CDR3 in DNA: TGTGCCAGCAGCTTTCGGCTCGGGACAGACAGACTAAACTATGGCTACACCTTC. Translating gives CASSFRLGTDRLNYGYTF. Full variable domain (remainder filled in from reference TRBV7-9 and TRBJ1-2): DTGVSQNPRHKITKRGQNVTFRCDPISEHNRLYWYRQTLGQGPEFLTYFQNEAQLEKSRLLSDRFSAERPKGSFSTLEIQRTEQGDSAMYLCASSFRLGTDRLNYGYTFGSGTRLTVV.

V gene TRBV28 combines with J gene TRBJ1-1; tentative D call: TRBD1 (5 bases). This CDR3 contains 11 residues. V lost 3 bases and J 9 bases, leaving 8 bases between the germline ends. Per germline, CDR1 MDHEN and CDR2 SYDVKM. This CDR3 is CASSFRDKAFF. In nucleotides, the CDR3 is TGTGCCAGCAGTTTCAGGGATAAAGCTTTCTTT.

The chain employs TRBV2 and TRBJ2-3; D is possibly TRBD1 (5 bases). V was cut by 5 bases and J by 2 bases, with 11 bases left in between. Germline CDR1 SNHLY, CDR2 FYNNEI. The CDR3 totals 14 residues. The CDR3 spells CASSQGSFTDTQYF. The CDR3 DNA follows: TGTGCCAGCAGTCAGGGTTCCTTCACAGATACGCAGTATTTT.

The CDR3 sequence is CASSLNLAPYNEQFF. Written as DNA, the CDR3 is TGTGCCAGCAGCTTGAATTTAGCGCCTTACAATGAGCAGTTCTTC. The rearrangement uses TRBV5-4 and TRBJ2-1; D is perhaps TRBD2 (5 bases). Per germline, CDR1 SGHNT and CDR2 YYREEE (reference sequence). Deletions cut 1 base from V and 4 bases from J, with 12 bases between. The CDR3 sequence is 15 residues long.

The chain uses TRBV18 and TRBJ2-2, with unresolved D. This CDR3 region has 15 residues. V lost 3 bases, J lost 0 bases, and 8 bases lay in between. Per the germline V gene, CDR1 is KGHSH and CDR2 is LQKENI. In nucleotides, the CDR3 is TGTGCCAGCTCACCCAACTCGCCGAACACCGGGGAGCTGTTTTTT. Its translation is CASSPNSPNTGELFF.

V and J are TRBV5-1 and TRBJ2-3, with D tentatively TRBD2 (5 bases). Germline CDR1 and CDR2: SGHRS and YFSETQ. V was trimmed by 0 bases and J by 6 bases, leaving 14 bases between them. The CDR3 runs to 15 residues. The CDR3 DNA is TGCGCCAGCAGCTTGGACGGTCTAGCACTGGATACGCAGTATTTT. Its protein is CASSLDGLALDTQYF.

The chain recombines TRBV19 with TRBJ2-1, with D possibly matching TRBD2 (5 bases). The CDR3 covers 15 residues. The V end was cut by 3 bases, the J end by 0 bases, with 9 bases between. Germline V CDR1 and CDR2: LNHDA, SQIVND (reference sequence). CDR3 DNA sequence: TGTGCCAGTAGTATGGAGCGGCTCTCCTACAATGAGCAGTTCTTC. It encodes CASSMERLSYNEQFF.

This chain links TRBV28 with TRBJ1-1; D gene ambiguous. With 7 bases removed from V and 1 base from J, the gap between germline ends came to 10 bases. This CDR3 region has 13 residues. Per germline, CDR1 MDHEN and CDR2 SYDVKM. The chain's CDR3 is CASIGDPNTEAFF. As DNA, the CDR3 is TGTGCCAGCATAGGAGATCCGAACACTGAAGCTTTCTTT.

The gene calls are TRBV4-3 and TRBJ2-2, with TRBD1 as a possible D gene (5 bases). The CDR3 has 18 amino acids. V was cut by 0 bases and J by 7 bases, with 21 bases left in between. Germline V CDR1 and CDR2: LGHNA, YSLEER. This CDR3 reads CASSQDGGKRGDVGELFF. CDR3 in DNA: TGCGCCAGCAGCCAAGATGGTGGTAAAAGGGGCGACGTCGGGGAGCTGTTTTTT.

V is TRBV7-2 and J is TRBJ2-1; 9 bases agree with TRBD2. The CDR3 runs 15 residues. Germline V gives CDR1 SGHTA, CDR2 FQGNSA. V lost 1 base, J lost 4 bases, and 2 bases stayed unmatched. The CDR3 bases are TGTGCCAGCAGCTTAGGCGGGAGGGTATACAATGAGCAGTTCTTC. Amino acid sequence: CASSLGGRVYNEQFF.